One T cell receptor beta chain is described in this entry. Its specificity is unknown. The sample holds other DNA sequences that translate to the same CDR3. The data derive from a study of shared clonotypes between healthy human individuals. Looking at the study overall: Two female and a few male donors aged 18 to 49 were enrolled. Findings and limits, study-wide: As a rule, naive subsets had a larger estimated richness than memory subsets. Sequencing of the sorted subsets was shown by rarefaction to be incomplete despite large depth.

Several immunoSEQ 96-well plates shared each subset's DNA, each plate a replicate. Produced via immunoSEQ multiplex PCR; TCRdb's table is partial and in-frame only. The repertoire holds some 2.3 million clones, with more than 80% as singletons. The germline V gene encodes CDR1 SNHLY and CDR2 FYNNEI. The CDR3 runs to 14 residues. The V end lost 4 bases, the J end lost 2 bases, and 12 bases lay between the germline ends. The chain recombines TRBV2 with TRBJ2-7; D is possibly TRBD1 or TRBD2 (5 bases each). The sample consisted of naive CD4+ T cells from PBMCs. Subset of the sample: CD45RA+ positively selected. The receptor was isolated from a man younger than 35 in good health. Some clones in this sample may be carry-over from other donors' samples. The CDR3: CASSGGQGPYEQYF. CDR3 in DNA: TGTGCCAGCAGTGGTGGGCAGGGACCCTACGAGCAGTACTTC.